What follows are 17 T cell receptor beta chains derived from one specimen sequenced in a study of blood T cell repertoires in COVID-19. The table came from immunoSEQ multiplex PCR; TCRdb's copy has only in-frame clones and leaves some out. The data contain about 260,000 clones, 80% to 90% of them singletons. Sequenced sample: peripheral blood. These receptors were obtained from a woman aged 70 to 79 with COVID-19, enrolled during active disease.

The rearrangement links TRBV29-1 to TRBJ2-1; 10 bases map to TRBD1. V lost 6 bases and J lost 5; bases outside the gene matches: 4. Germline lookup yields CDR1 SQVTM and CDR2 ANQGSEA. This CDR3 is 13 amino acids long. This chain's CDR3 is CSVAGQGNNEQFF. The CDR3 nucleotides are TGCAGCGTCGCGGGACAGGGGAACAATGAGCAGTTCTTC.

This clone was found once. J is TRBJ2-7 and V is TRBV4-2, with TRBD2 matching 9 bases. This CDR3 contains 16 residues. Germline lookup yields CDR1 LGHNA and CDR2 YNFKEQ. The junction had 10 bases not matched to a gene; V was cut back by 1 base and J by 6 bases. The DNA for the CDR3 is TGTGCCAGCAGCCAAGTCGCTTCTAGCGGGACTTTCGAGCAGTACTTC. Protein: CASSQVASSGTFEQYF.

J is TRBJ2-5 and V is TRBV15, with D tentatively TRBD2 (5 bases). This CDR3 is 18 amino acids long. V was shortened by 3 bases and J by 1 base, with 21 bases between the two germline ends. CDR1 and CDR2 (germline): LNHNV, YYDKDF (reference sequence). CDR3 region: CATSRGSMRVNSQETQYF. The CDR3 nucleotides are TGTGCCACCAGCAGGGGGAGTATGAGGGTTAACAGCCAAGAGACCCAGTACTTC.

V is TRBV11-2 and J is TRBJ1-2; D may be TRBD1 (5 bases). V lost 2 bases to trimming and J lost 4 bases, with 11 bases between them. This CDR3 spans 14 amino acids. Germline values: CDR1 SGHAT, CDR2 FQNNGV. CDR3 in amino acids: CASSLLFGGYGYTF. In DNA form, the CDR3 reads TGTGCCAGCAGCTTACTCTTCGGGGGCTATGGCTACACCTTC.

The chain couples TRBV11-3 to TRBJ2-3, with 7 bases matching TRBD1. This CDR3 spans 15 amino acids. The J segment lost 0 bases and the V segment lost 5 bases, leaving 5 bases of the junction unmatched. Germline-derived CDR1 and CDR2 are SGHNT and YENEEA. The CDR3: CASSPDRVSTDTQYF. The DNA of the CDR3 is TGTGCCAGCAGCCCCGACAGGGTTAGCACAGATACGCAGTATTTT. Based on the CDR3 plus reference TRBV11-3 and TRBJ2-3, the full variable domain is EAGVVQSPRYKIIEKKQPVAFWCNPISGHNTLYWYLQNLGQGPELLIRYENEEAVDDSQLPKDRFSAERLKGVDSTLKIQPAELGDSAVYLCASSPDRVSTDTQYFGPGTRLTVL.

The chain recombines TRBV11-1 with TRBJ2-1; maybe TRBD2 (6 bases). CDR1 is SGHAT, CDR2 FQDESV, per germline (reference sequence). This CDR3 is 15 amino acids long. The V and J ends lost 1 base and 0 bases respectively, with 7 bases between them. This CDR3 is CASSLDGGSYNEQFF. The CDR3 DNA reads TGTGCCAGCAGCTTAGACGGGGGCTCCTACAATGAGCAGTTCTTC.

The V gene is TRBV15, the J gene TRBJ2-3; 10 bases agree with TRBD2. The CDR3 length is 16 residues. Looked up from germline, CDR1 is LNHNV and CDR2 is YYDKDF (reference sequence). The ends lost 5 bases at V and 4 bases at J; junction bases unmatched: 9. The CDR3 DNA is TGTGCCACCAGCGGTCGGACTAGCGGAGGAGCAGATACGCAGTATTTT. This encodes CATSGRTSGGADTQYF.

The rearrangement links TRBV14 to TRBJ1-2, with TRBD1 as a possible D gene (5 bases). The CDR3 is 17 amino acids. Trimming removed 0 bases from V and 4 bases from J, with 18 bases in between. Per the germline V gene, CDR1 is SGHDN and CDR2 is FVKESK. This CDR3 is CASSQEIRPTVGYGYTF. CDR3 nucleotides: TGTGCCAGCAGCCAAGAAATCCGACCGACAGTTGGCTATGGCTACACCTTC.

CDR3 amino acids: CASTEILAGETQYF. CDR3 DNA: TGTGCCAGCACCGAAATTTTAGCGGGTGAGACCCAGTACTTC. The V call is TRBV2, the J call TRBJ2-5; TRBD2 agrees at 7 bases. The germline V gene encodes CDR1 SNHLY and CDR2 FYNNEI. Trimming took 7 bases from V and 5 from J; bases not matched to a gene: 10. CDR3 length: 14 residues.

The genes are TRBV10-3 and TRBJ2-7; TRBD1 matches at 9 bases. V shed 6 bases, J shed 6 bases, and the junction held 9 bases outside the gene matches. The CDR3 is 14 amino acids. Germline-derived CDR1 and CDR2 are ENHRY and SYGVKD. The CDR3 bases are TGTGCCATCAGACCGGGACAGGGAGCCCCCGAGCAGTACTTC. Translating it yields CAIRPGQGAPEQYF.

The count of this clone is one. The chain has TRBV25-1 and TRBJ2-7, with 12 bases that match TRBD1. Germline V gene data show CDR1 as MGHDK and CDR2 as SYGVNS. The CDR3 runs to 13 residues. Losses at the gene ends were 8 bases for V and 5 bases for J; bases not matched to a gene: 4. The CDR3 bases are TGTGCCAGCCGGGGACAGGGGGCCCACGAGCAGTACTTC. Translating gives CASRGQGAHEQYF.

The chain uses TRBV3-1 (or the pseudogene TRBV3-2) and TRBJ1-1, with 9 bases fitting TRBD1. CDR1 LGHDT and CDR2 YNNKEL come from the germline V gene (reference sequence). The CDR3 is 14 residues long. V lost 0 bases and J lost 7; bases outside the gene matches: 3. CDR3 protein: CASSQDMDRGEAFF. DNA of the CDR3: TGTGCCAGCAGCCAAGATATGGACAGGGGTGAAGCTTTCTTT.

This clone is a singleton in its sample. This chain's CDR3 is CASSLVRLAGITDTQYF. In nucleotides, the CDR3 is TGTGCCAGCAGCTTGGTACGGCTAGCGGGTATAACAGATACGCAGTATTTT. The chain employs TRBV5-6 and TRBJ2-3; TRBD2 matches at 8 bases. Germline CDR1 and CDR2: SGHDT and YYEEEE. CDR3 length: 17 amino acids. Losses at the gene ends were 0 bases for V and 3 bases for J; bases not matched to a gene: 9.

This sequence joins TRBV5-1 and TRBJ1-1, with TRBD1 matching 9 bases. Trimming removed 0 bases from V and 4 bases from J; junction bases left unmatched: 4. This CDR3 has 15 amino acids. CDR1 and CDR2 (germline): SGHRS, YFSETQ. The CDR3 loop is CASSLGETGGTEAFF. CDR3 bases: TGCGCCAGCAGCTTGGGCGAGACAGGGGGCACTGAAGCTTTCTTT. The full variable domain, in which reference TRBV5-1 and TRBJ1-1 provide the parts outside the CDR3, is KAGVTQTPRYLIKTRGQQVTLSCSPISGHRSVSWYQQTPGQGLQFLFEYFSETQRNKGNFPGRFSGRQFSNSRSEMNVSTLELGDSALYLCASSLGETGGTEAFFGQGTRLTVV.

The genes are TRBV2 and TRBJ1-6, with 9 nucleotides matching TRBD1. Germline V gene data show CDR1 as SNHLY and CDR2 as FYNNEI. The CDR3 length is 14 residues. V gave up 6 bases and J gave up 7 bases; unmatched junction bases: 4. The CDR3 DNA reads as TGTGCCAGCAGGGCCGGGACAGGGAATTCACCCCTCCACTTT. Amino acid sequence: CASRAGTGNSPLHF.

The V call is TRBV5-6, the J call TRBJ1-3, with D perhaps matching TRBD1 (5 bases). Trimming shortened V by 1 base and J by 3 bases, and 8 bases separated the two germline ends. There are 14 residues in the CDR3. Germline V lookup: CDR1 SGHDT, CDR2 YYEEEE. This chain's CDR3 is CASSLWGFGNTIYF. CDR3 nucleotides: TGTGCCAGCAGCTTGTGGGGCTTTGGAAACACCATATATTTT. Complete variable domain (other parts from reference TRBV5-6 and TRBJ1-3): DAGVTQSPTHLIKTRGQQVTLRCSPKSGHDTVSWYQQALGQGPQFIFQYYEEEERQRGNFPDRFSGHQFPNYSSELNVNALLLGDSALYLCASSLWGFGNTIYFGEGSWLTVV.

V gene TRBV30 combines with J gene TRBJ1-4, with TRBD1 matching over 9 bases. This CDR3 contains 14 residues. Germline-derived CDR1 and CDR2 are GTSNPN and SVGIG (reference sequence). V shed 3 bases, J shed 9 bases, and the junction held 8 bases outside the gene matches. CDR3: CAWSHGTGIQKLFF. CDR3 DNA: TGTGCCTGGAGCCACGGGACAGGGATTCAAAAACTGTTTTTT.